This T cell receptor (beta chain) was recovered during a study of beta chain features in type 1 diabetes. Whole-study context: Cell yields, gender and age were similar in healthy donors and patients. Study observations and caveats: Moderately but significantly shorter TCRB CDR3s were found in Type 1 diabetes patients in all four CD4+ subsets. Patients' naive, central memory and Treg TCRB repertoires seemed closer to one another than those of healthy donors.

Regarding this clone: Its antigen remains unidentified.

The sequenced template was cDNA made from the entire isolated RNA. Each sample of naive, central memory or regulatory T cells had, on average, roughly 3.4 million reads. The protocol was immunoSEQ multiplex PCR, while the TCRdb copy is restricted to in-frame clones and leaves out a portion. The sample consists of about 250,000 clones, 14% of them appearing once. Trimming removed 2 bases from V and 2 bases from J; junction bases left unmatched: 15. The V gene's germline CDR1 is MNHEY and CDR2 SMNVEV (reference sequence). CDR3 length: 20 amino acids. The receptor's source is a woman aged 40 to 50 in good health. Specimen: naive CD4+ T cells from blood. V and J are TRBV27 and TRBJ2-1, with TRBD2 matching 10 bases. The CDR3 region has the DNA TGTGCCAGCAGTTTACGCGTTCGAGCGGGGGGGCTTTCCCCCTACAATGAGCAGTTCTTC. Protein sequence: CASSLRVRAGGLSPYNEQFF.